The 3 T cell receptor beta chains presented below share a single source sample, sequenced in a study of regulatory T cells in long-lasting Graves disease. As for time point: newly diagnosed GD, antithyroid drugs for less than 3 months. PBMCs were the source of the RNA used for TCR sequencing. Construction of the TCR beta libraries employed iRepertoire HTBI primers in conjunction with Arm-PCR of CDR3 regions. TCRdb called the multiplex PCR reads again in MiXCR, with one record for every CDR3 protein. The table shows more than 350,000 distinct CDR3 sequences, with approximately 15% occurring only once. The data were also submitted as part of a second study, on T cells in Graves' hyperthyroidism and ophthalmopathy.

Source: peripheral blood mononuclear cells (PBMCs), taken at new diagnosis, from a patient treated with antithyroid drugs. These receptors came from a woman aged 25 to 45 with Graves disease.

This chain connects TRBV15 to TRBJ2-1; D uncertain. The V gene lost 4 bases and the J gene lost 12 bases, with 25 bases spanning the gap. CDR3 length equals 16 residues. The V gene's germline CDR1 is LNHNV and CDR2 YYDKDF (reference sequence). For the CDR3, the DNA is TGTGCCACCAGCAAATTATTAAGGGTGGCCGATCAAGGGCAGTTCTTC. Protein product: CATSKLLRVADQGQFF.

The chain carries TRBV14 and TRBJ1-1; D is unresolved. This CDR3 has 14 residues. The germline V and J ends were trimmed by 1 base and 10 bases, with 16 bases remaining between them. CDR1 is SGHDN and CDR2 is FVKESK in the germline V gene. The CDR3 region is CASSQGNWWGGAFF. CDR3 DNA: TGTGCCAGCAGCCAAGGGAATTGGTGGGGTGGAGCTTTCTTT.

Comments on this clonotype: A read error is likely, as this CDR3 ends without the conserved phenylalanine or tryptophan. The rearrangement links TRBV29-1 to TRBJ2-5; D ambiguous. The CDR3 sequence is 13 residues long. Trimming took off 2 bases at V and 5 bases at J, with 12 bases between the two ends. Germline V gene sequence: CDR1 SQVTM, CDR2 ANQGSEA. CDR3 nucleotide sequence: TGCAGCGTTGAATCACATAGACGGGAGACCCAGTACCTC. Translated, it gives CSVESHRRETQYL.